These 24 T cell receptor beta chains originate from one sample sequenced in a study of blood T cell repertoires in COVID-19. Here immunoSEQ multiplex PCR was the method, and the copy in TCRdb shows in-frame clones only, minus some. This table has approximately 52,000 clones, roughly 88% appearing once. The sequencing input was peripheral blood. The receptors here all came from a human donor in a cohort sampled during active COVID-19.

J is TRBJ2-6 and V is TRBV9; TRBD1 agrees at 9 bases. Germline-derived CDR1 and CDR2 are SGDLS and YYNGEE. CDR3 length equals 17 residues. The V gene end was trimmed by 2 bases and the J gene end by 1 base; junction bases not matched to a gene: 4. In nucleotides, the CDR3 is TGTGCCAGCAGCGTGGGACAGGGTATGTCTGGGGCCAACGTCCTGACTTTC. This translates into CASSVGQGMSGANVLTF.

V gene TRBV9 combines with J gene TRBJ2-7; D possibly corresponds to TRBD1 (5 bases). V dropped 0 bases and J dropped 5 bases, with 12 bases sitting between them. The V gene's germline CDR1 is SGDLS and CDR2 YYNGEE. The CDR3 is 14 amino acids. In DNA, the CDR3 is TGTGCCAGCAGCGTAGATGCAGGGATGGACGAGCAGTACTTC. Translated, it gives CASSVDAGMDEQYF.

The V and J genes are TRBV7-3 and TRBJ2-5; TRBD2 matches at 11 bases. V lost 0 bases to trimming and J lost 3 bases; unmatched junction nucleotides: 3. CDR1 and CDR2 from the germline V gene are SGHTA and FQGTGA. The CDR3 totals 16 residues. The CDR3 protein is CASSLTGTSGKETQYF. DNA of the CDR3: TGTGCCAGCAGCTTAACCGGGACTAGCGGAAAAGAGACCCAGTACTTC.

This chain connects TRBV5-5 to TRBJ2-7; 10 positions agree with TRBD2. The CDR3 runs to 18 residues. With V trimmed by 3 bases and J by 4 bases, 16 bases remained unmatched. The V gene's germline CDR1 is SGHKS and CDR2 YYEKEE (reference sequence). The CDR3 coding sequence is TGTGCCAGCAGCTCTGAAGGGACTAGCGCGCCGGGGGAATACGAGCAGTACTTC. Its translation: CASSSEGTSAPGEYEQYF.

The chain is built from TRBV5-1 and TRBJ1-1, with a tentative D call TRBD1 (5 bases). CDR1 and CDR2 from the germline V gene are SGHRS and YFSETQ. V lost 0 bases and J lost 3, with 12 bases in between. This CDR3 is 15 amino acids long. The CDR3 sequence: CASSLGWGGDTEAFF. Here the CDR3 DNA reads TGCGCCAGCAGCTTGGGGTGGGGAGGGGACACTGAAGCTTTCTTT.

This clone was observed once. The chain links TRBV18 to TRBJ2-1; TRBD1 agrees at 10 bases. CDR3 length equals 19 residues. The V and J ends lost 3 bases and 1 base, in that order; junction bases with no gene match: 12. The germline gives CDR1 KGHSH, CDR2 LQKENI. The CDR3 is CASSPLGPRQGASYNEQFF. In nucleotides, the CDR3 is TGTGCCAGCTCACCGCTTGGCCCGAGACAGGGGGCTTCCTACAATGAGCAGTTCTTC.

The genes are TRBV5-4 and TRBJ1-1; D unclear. This CDR3 has 14 amino acids. The germline CDR1 and CDR2 sequences are SGHNT and YYREEE (reference sequence). Trimming removed 2 bases from V and 3 bases from J, with 11 bases in between. CDR3 in DNA: TGTGCCAGCAGCTTCCGCGGTTTGGACACTGAAGCTTTCTTT. This sequence encodes CASSFRGLDTEAFF.

The chain is built from TRBV24-1 and TRBJ2-1, with TRBD2 matching over 13 bases. V dropped 5 bases and J dropped 7; count of bases not matched to a gene: 4. The CDR3 is 15 residues long. Germline-derived CDR1 and CDR2 are KGHDR and SFDVKD. DNA of the CDR3: TGTGCCACCAGTGGGGGACTAGCGGGAATAAATGAGCAGTTCTTC. Protein sequence: CATSGGLAGINEQFF.

CDR3 coding DNA: TGTGCCAGCAGCTTGGCAGGGGTCAATGAGCAGTTCTTC. Its protein product is CASSLAGVNEQFF. The chain carries TRBV5-4 and TRBJ2-1, with TRBD1 as a possible D gene (6 bases). There are 13 residues in the CDR3. With 0 bases removed from V and 6 bases from J, the gap between germline ends came to 7 bases. Germline loops: CDR1 SGHNT, CDR2 YYREEE (reference sequence).

The chain links TRBV5-1 to TRBJ2-3; D may be TRBD1 (5 bases). V dropped 3 bases and J dropped 5 bases, with 13 bases sitting between them. Germline CDR1 SGHRS, CDR2 YFSETQ. CDR3 length: 14 residues. The CDR3 DNA sequence: TGCGCCAGCAGCTCACGACAGCCAGGAGATACGCAGTATTTT. Protein: CASSSRQPGDTQYF.

The chain employs TRBV28 and TRBJ1-5; no definite D call. With 3 bases removed from V and 0 bases from J, the gap between germline ends came to 6 bases. CDR3 length: 14 residues. Germline values: CDR1 MDHEN, CDR2 SYDVKM. The CDR3, as DNA: TGTGCCAGCAGTTTTCGGGGTAGCAATCAGCCCCAGCATTTT. It is translated as CASSFRGSNQPQHF.

In DNA, the CDR3 is TGTGCCAGCAGTTTAGGTCGGGAGGGGAATCGCGAGCAGTTCTTC. Translated, it gives CASSLGREGNREQFF. The chain employs TRBV28 and TRBJ2-1; 8 positions match TRBD2. This CDR3 spans 15 amino acids. With 2 bases clipped from V and 10 bases from J, the junction kept 10 bases outside the gene matches. CDR1 and CDR2 from the germline V gene are MDHEN and SYDVKM.

The chain uses TRBV7-2 and TRBJ2-2, with D maybe TRBD2 (6 bases). V was shortened by 10 bases and J by 2 bases, with 14 bases between the two germline ends. Per germline, CDR1 SGHTA and CDR2 FQGNSA. The CDR3 is 14 residues long. The chain's CDR3 is CATGTSHNTGELFF. The CDR3 coding sequence is TGTGCCACGGGGACTTCTCATAACACCGGGGAGCTGTTTTTT.

The chain combines TRBV11-2 with TRBJ1-1; tentative D call: TRBD1 (6 bases). Trimming took off 5 bases at V and 5 bases at J, with 15 bases between the two ends. This CDR3 region has 14 residues. Per germline, CDR1 SGHAT and CDR2 FQNNGV. In DNA form, the CDR3 reads TGTGCCAGCAGCCTCCTCAGGGGCCAGACTGAAGCTTTCTTT. Translated, it gives CASSLLRGQTEAFF. The whole variable domain, remainder taken from reference TRBV11-2 and TRBJ1-1, is EAGVAQSPRYKIIEKRQSVAFWCNPISGHATLYWYQQILGQGPKLLIQFQNNGVVDDSQLPKDRFSAERLKGVDSTLKIQPAKLEDSAVYLCASSLLRGQTEAFFGQGTRLTVV.

This chain links TRBV28 with TRBJ2-5; the match to TRBD1 covers 8 bases. The length of the CDR3 is 13 residues. V shed 5 bases and J 3 bases; nucleotides not matched to a gene: 2. Germline values: CDR1 MDHEN, CDR2 SYDVKM. CDR3 amino acids: CASSEGQEETQYF. The CDR3 DNA reads as TGTGCCAGCAGTGAGGGACAGGAAGAGACCCAGTACTTC.

CDR3 nucleotides: TGTGCCAGCACCGGTGGGGGGAGCAATCAGCCCCAGCATTTT. It is translated as CASTGGGSNQPQHF. This rearrangement joins TRBV28 to TRBJ1-5, with D possibly matching TRBD1 (5 bases). Germline CDR1 is MDHEN and CDR2 is SYDVKM. The CDR3 runs to 14 residues. V lost 7 bases and J lost 1, with 11 bases in between.

This sequence joins TRBV29-1 and TRBJ2-7, with D possibly TRBD2 on 6 matching bases. Germline V gives CDR1 SQVTM, CDR2 ANQGSEA. This CDR3 has 16 amino acids. The germline V and J ends were trimmed by 8 bases and 0 bases, with 23 bases remaining between them. DNA for the CDR3: TGCAGCATTCGGGAGAGACGATTATCGAGCTCCTACGAGCAGTACTTC. It is translated as CSIRERRLSSSYEQYF.

V gene TRBV6-1 combines with J gene TRBJ2-7, with a possible D match to TRBD1 (6 bases). V dropped 1 base and J dropped 6 bases, with 25 bases sitting between them. The CDR3 totals 18 residues. Germline CDR1 is MNHNS and CDR2 is SASEGT. The CDR3 DNA reads as TGTGCCAGCAGTGAAGGTGGGTGGGGGCGGCGATTGCGAGGCGAGCAGTACTTC. Its translation is CASSEGGWGRRLRGEQYF.

The rearrangement uses TRBV16 and TRBJ2-3, with 10 bases that match TRBD2. CDR3 length equals 16 residues. Germline V lookup: CDR1 KGHSY, CDR2 FQNENV. V dropped 1 base and J dropped 1; count of bases not matched to a gene: 2. CDR3 sequence reads: CASSQYGTSGTDTQYF. For the CDR3, the DNA is TGTGCCAGCAGCCAATACGGGACTAGCGGCACAGATACGCAGTATTTT.

This chain connects TRBV5-1 to TRBJ1-1; D uncertain. Per the germline V gene, CDR1 is SGHRS and CDR2 is YFSETQ. V was pared by 4 bases and J by 3 bases, with 16 bases between. The CDR3 totals 15 residues. CDR3 DNA sequence: TGCGCCAGCAGCCCATCTGACGGAGACTACACTGAAGCTTTCTTT. This gives the protein CASSPSDGDYTEAFF.

The rearrangement uses TRBV5-6 and TRBJ2-1; D is perhaps TRBD2 (5 bases). Trimming shortened V by 0 bases and J by 8 bases, and 9 bases separated the two germline ends. The CDR3 has 13 residues. The germline V gene has CDR1 SGHDT and CDR2 YYEEEE. The CDR3 sequence: CASSLGRGYEQFF. CDR3 coding DNA: TGTGCCAGCAGCTTGGGTCGAGGGTATGAGCAGTTCTTC.

The chain has TRBV25-1 and TRBJ2-7; D perhaps matches TRBD1 (6 bases). The CDR3 consists of 13 residues. V was cut by 5 bases and J by 4 bases, with 12 bases left in between. Germline assignment: CDR1 MGHDK and CDR2 SYGVNS. DNA of the CDR3: TGTGCCAGCAGTCTGGACAGCCTTTACGAGCAGTACTTC. Protein product: CASSLDSLYEQYF.

The chain carries TRBV4-2 and TRBJ1-1; D is undetermined. CDR1 is LGHNA, CDR2 YNFKEQ, per germline. Trimming took off 6 bases at V and 11 bases at J, with 16 bases between the two ends. The CDR3 is 12 amino acids. The DNA for the CDR3 is TGTGCCAGCAGAAACGGACGGGAGAGGGCTTTCTTT. As protein: CASRNGRERAFF.

The V gene is TRBV19, the J gene TRBJ2-1; perhaps TRBD1 as D (7 bases). CDR1 LNHDA and CDR2 SQIVND come from the germline V gene (reference sequence). The V end was cut by 3 bases, the J end by 6 bases, with 9 bases between. This CDR3 is built from 13 residues. CDR3 residues: CASSIQGGNEQFF. CDR3 bases: TGTGCCAGTAGTATCCAGGGGGGCAATGAGCAGTTCTTC. Using reference TRBV19 and TRBJ2-1 for the parts outside the CDR3, the full variable domain is DGGITQSPKYLFRKEGQNVTLSCEQNLNHDAMYWYRQDPGQGLRLIYYSQIVNDFQKGDIAEGYSVSREKKESFPLTVTSAQKNPTAFYLCASSIQGGNEQFFGPGTRLTVL.